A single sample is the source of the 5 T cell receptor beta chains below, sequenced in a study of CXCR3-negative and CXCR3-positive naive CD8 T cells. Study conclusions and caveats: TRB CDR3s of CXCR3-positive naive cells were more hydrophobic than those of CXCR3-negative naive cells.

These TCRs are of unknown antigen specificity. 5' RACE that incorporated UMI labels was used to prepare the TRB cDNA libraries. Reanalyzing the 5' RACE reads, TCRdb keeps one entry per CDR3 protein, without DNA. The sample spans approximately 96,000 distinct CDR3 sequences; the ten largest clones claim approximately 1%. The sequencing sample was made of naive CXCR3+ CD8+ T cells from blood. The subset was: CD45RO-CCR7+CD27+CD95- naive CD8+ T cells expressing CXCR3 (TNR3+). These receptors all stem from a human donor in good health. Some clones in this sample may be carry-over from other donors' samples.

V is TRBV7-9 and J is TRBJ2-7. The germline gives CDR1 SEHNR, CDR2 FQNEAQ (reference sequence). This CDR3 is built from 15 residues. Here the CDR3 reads CASSLNYASSYEQYF.

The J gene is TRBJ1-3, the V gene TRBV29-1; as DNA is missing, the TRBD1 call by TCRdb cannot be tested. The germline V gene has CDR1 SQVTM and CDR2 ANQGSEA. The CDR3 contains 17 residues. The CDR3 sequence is CSVGARGTGDSGNTIYF.

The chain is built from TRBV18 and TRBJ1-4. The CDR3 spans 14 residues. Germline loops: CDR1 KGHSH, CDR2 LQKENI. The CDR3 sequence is CASSPTATNEKLFF.

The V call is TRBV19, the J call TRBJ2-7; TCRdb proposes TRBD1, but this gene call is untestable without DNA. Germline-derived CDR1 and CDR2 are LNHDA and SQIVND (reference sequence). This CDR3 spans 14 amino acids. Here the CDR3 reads CASSTPGYSYEQYF.

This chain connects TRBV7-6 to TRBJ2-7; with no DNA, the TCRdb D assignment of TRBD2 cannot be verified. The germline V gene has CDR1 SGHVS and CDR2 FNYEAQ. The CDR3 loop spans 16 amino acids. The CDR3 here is CASSSTDIPASYEQYF.